This TCR beta chain was retrieved from a study of OX40 agonist ivuxolimab in advanced cancers. Background on the study: Prior checkpoint blockade (anti-PD-1, anti-PD-L1 or anti-CTLA-4) was permitted; approximately 40% had it.

Method: immunoSEQ multiplex PCR; TCRdb's copy keeps in-frame clones and lacks some. The sample consists of tens of thousands of clones, roughly four fifths of them appearing once. Trimming pared 4 bases from V and 3 bases from J, leaving 15 bases between. Looked up from germline, CDR1 is SEHNR and CDR2 is FQNEAQ (reference sequence). This CDR3 has 16 residues. Judged by abundance, this clone is medium-sized. Its specificity is not known. Findings and caveats of the study: Part of the nonresponder group also had normalized T-cell clonal expansion that was low.

The V call is TRBV7-9, the J call TRBJ1-4; maybe TRBD1 (6 bases). This clonotype was obtained from an adult with an advanced solid tumor such as melanoma, head and neck, liver or kidney cancer. The specimen comprised CD4+ or CD8+ T cells sorted from blood, sampled in a trial of the OX40 agonist ivuxolimab. This chain's CDR3 is CASSSRRGVANEKLFF. CDR3 DNA: TGTGCCAGCAGCTCACGGAGGGGGGTCGCTAATGAAAAACTGTTTTTT.